This TCR beta chain comes out of a study of post-analysis software for immune sequencing data (dated by TCRdb to the mid-2010s). About the full investigation: Recorded disease courses included relapsing-remitting, secondary progressive and progressive-relapsing multiple sclerosis, with some patients lacking subtype annotation. A subset of samples was prepared in parallel using single-end sample barcoding, then pooled and co-amplified after Illumina adapter ligation. The multiple sclerosis patient repertoires were compared with about a dozen previously published healthy control repertoires from donors aged about 6 to 26 years.

Taken from cysteine to phenylalanine, the CDR3 has 14 residues. Only CDR3 DNA is held: 42 bases, read in frame from base 1. The germline V gene (reference sequence) supplies CDR1 LNHNV and CDR2 YYDKDF. V loses 2 bases of germline sequence and J loses 5 bases, and the interval between the two ends is 12 bases. To demonstrate the VDJtools post-analysis software, the study profiled TCR beta repertoires from the peripheral blood of 10 to 15 young patients with multiple sclerosis. Multiple sclerosis patients were children and adolescents aged about 6 to 17 years. The paper as a whole reports these results and caveats: About five TRBV segments, including TRBV5-6, TRBV5-1 and TRBV20-1, were significantly more frequent in patients than controls. The control group was slightly older than the multiple sclerosis patient group. Direct clustering with F measure showed strong co-clustering of samples prepared in the same batch, prompting a batch-effect correction. Normalized Chao1 diversity was significantly lower in multiple sclerosis patients than controls, suggesting substantial peripheral T-cell clonal expansion.

Library creation used PCR. Instrument used: Illumina HiSeq 2500. Unique molecular identifiers were incorporated into TCR beta cDNA libraries to reduce PCR and sequencing biases. Every 1 to 10 million input T cells yielded 500,000 or so cDNA molecules, meaning each molecule approximated one T cell. The patient libraries were prepared and sequenced with the same protocol used for the earlier healthy control dataset. Within a given batch, samples were prepared together, multiplexed and sequenced on the same HiSeq lane. Turning to the authors' computational methods: Raw barcoded reads were processed with MIGEC, and single-read molecular identifier groups were discarded before consensus assembly and CDR3 extraction. Clonotype tables were post-analysed with VDJtools, and diversity was normalized by down-sampling all datasets to the smallest sample size. To correct batch-related cross-sample contamination, repertoire overlap clustering matched CDR3 amino acid sequences but not nucleotide sequences. TCRdb itself trimmed the public reads at Q25 with fastp, ran MiXCR and retained productive beta chains. When rows share a CDR3 protein, they turn into one entry using the most common DNA and genes. The V and J calls were determined by TCRdb, not by the authors. Present in this sample are around 710,000 distinct CDR3 sequences, 40% to 55% of which were seen just once. Just under 5% of the sample comes from the top ten.

This clonotype was recorded only once. There is no known antigen for this receptor. No per-base quality is available; no much larger clone lies one base away. Sequenced sample: blood. This receptor was obtained from a girl under 18 with multiple sclerosis. The chain couples TRBV15 to TRBJ2-5; D gene: possibly TRBD2, on 6 matching bases. The CDR3 protein sequence reads: CATSRPASAETQYF. Read as DNA, the sequence is TGTGCCACCAGCAGACCTGCTAGCGCCGAGACCCAGTACTTC.